The clone carrying this T cell receptor (beta chain) was seen ten or more times. The entry originates in a study of T cells after yellow fever vaccination. TCRdb re-analysed the 5' RACE reads in MiXCR, keeping a single row per CDR3 protein. Of roughly 68,000 distinct CDR3 sequences in the sample, more than 6.5% were seen once. The CDR3 consists of 18 residues. Trimming stripped 2 bases from V and 4 bases from J, with 21 bases between. Germline values: CDR1 LGHDT, CDR2 YNNKEL (reference sequence). The sequence derives from a man younger than 35 who received the YFV17D yellow fever vaccine. This rearrangement joins TRBV3-1 to TRBJ2-1, with D possibly matching TRBD1 (5 bases). The sample in question was CD8+ T cells sorted from PBMCs, obtained about 41 days after the first yellow fever vaccination. DNA of the CDR3: TGTGCCAGCAGCCAAACCCGCCTATTGGGGCGACATTACAATGAGCAGTTCTTC. This encodes CASSQTRLLGRHYNEQFF.